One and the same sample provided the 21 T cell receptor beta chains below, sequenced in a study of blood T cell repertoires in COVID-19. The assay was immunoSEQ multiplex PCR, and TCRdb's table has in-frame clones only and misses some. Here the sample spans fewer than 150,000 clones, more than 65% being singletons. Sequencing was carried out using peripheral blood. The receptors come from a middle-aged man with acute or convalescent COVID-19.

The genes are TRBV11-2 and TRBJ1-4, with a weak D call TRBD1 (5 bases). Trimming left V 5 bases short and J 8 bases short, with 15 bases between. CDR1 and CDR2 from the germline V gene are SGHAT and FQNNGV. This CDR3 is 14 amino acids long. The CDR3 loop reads CASSAGLGREKLFF. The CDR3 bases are TGTGCCAGCAGCGCGGGACTGGGGCGAGAAAAACTGTTTTTT.

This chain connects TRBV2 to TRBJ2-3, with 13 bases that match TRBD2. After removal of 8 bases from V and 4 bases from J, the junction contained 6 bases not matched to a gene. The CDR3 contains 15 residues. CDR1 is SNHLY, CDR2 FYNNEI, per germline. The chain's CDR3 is CASRNGLAGADTQYF. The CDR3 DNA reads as TGTGCCAGCCGAAATGGACTAGCGGGGGCAGATACGCAGTATTTT.

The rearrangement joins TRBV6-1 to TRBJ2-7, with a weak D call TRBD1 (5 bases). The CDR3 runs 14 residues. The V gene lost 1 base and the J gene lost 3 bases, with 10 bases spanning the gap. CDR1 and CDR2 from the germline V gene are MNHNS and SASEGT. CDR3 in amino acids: CASSEGTRHYEQYV. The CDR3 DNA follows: TGTGCCAGCAGTGAAGGGACACGCCACTACGAGCAGTACGTC.

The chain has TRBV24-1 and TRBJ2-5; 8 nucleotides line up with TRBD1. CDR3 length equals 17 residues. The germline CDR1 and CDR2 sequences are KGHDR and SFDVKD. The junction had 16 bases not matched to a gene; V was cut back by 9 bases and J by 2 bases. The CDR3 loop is CATGSGQGAVYQETQYF. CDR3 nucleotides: TGTGCCACCGGTTCCGGGCAGGGGGCCGTATATCAAGAGACCCAGTACTTC.

The CDR3 spells CASSEAAGSSYEQYV. In DNA form, the CDR3 reads TGTGCCAGCAGTGAAGCAGCGGGGAGCTCCTACGAGCAGTACGTC. The chain has TRBV6-1 and TRBJ2-7; 7 bases are a match to TRBD2. Trimming cost V 0 bases and J 0 bases; bases outside gene matches: 2. Germline V gene data show CDR1 as MNHNS and CDR2 as SASEGT. The CDR3 is 15 amino acids.

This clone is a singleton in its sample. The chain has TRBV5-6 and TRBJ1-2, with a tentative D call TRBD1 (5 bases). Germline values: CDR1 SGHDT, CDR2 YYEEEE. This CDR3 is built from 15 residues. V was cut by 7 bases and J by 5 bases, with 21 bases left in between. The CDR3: CASAPGGVFMYGYTF. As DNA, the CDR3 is TGTGCCAGCGCCCCCGGGGGGGTATTTATGTATGGCTACACCTTC.

The CDR3 here is CASRGLDSIYNEQFF. The CDR3 bases are TGTGCCAGTAGGGGGCTAGACAGCATTTACAATGAGCAGTTCTTC. The J gene is TRBJ2-1, the V gene TRBV19; maybe TRBD1 (5 bases). The CDR3 totals 15 residues. Trimming took off 6 bases at V and 4 bases at J, with 16 bases between the two ends. CDR1 LNHDA and CDR2 SQIVND come from the germline V gene (reference sequence).

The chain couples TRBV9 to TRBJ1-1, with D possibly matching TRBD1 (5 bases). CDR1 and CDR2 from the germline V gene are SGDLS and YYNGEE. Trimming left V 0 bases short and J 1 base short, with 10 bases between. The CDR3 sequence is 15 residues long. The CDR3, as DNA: TGTGCCAGCAGCGTAGCTTTTGACAGGAACACTGAAGCTTTCTTT. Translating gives CASSVAFDRNTEAFF.

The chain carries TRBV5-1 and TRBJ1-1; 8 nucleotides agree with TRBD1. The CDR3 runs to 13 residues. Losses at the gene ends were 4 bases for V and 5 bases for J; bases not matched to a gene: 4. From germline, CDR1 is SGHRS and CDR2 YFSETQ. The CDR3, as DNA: TGCGCCAGCAGCACTGGACAGGGTACTGAAGCTTTCTTT. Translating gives CASSTGQGTEAFF.

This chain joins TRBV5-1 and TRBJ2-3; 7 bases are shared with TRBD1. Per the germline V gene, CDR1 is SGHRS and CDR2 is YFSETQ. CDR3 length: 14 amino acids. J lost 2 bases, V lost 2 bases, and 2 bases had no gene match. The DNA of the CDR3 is TGCGCCAGCAGCTTTACAGGGGCCACAGATACGCAGTATTTT. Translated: CASSFTGATDTQYF.

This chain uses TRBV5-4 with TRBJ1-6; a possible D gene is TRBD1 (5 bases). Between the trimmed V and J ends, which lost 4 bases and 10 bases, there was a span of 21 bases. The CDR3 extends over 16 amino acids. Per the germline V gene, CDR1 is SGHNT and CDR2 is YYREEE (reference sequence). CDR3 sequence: CASSVGGVIGVSPLHF. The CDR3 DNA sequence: TGTGCCAGCAGCGTGGGGGGAGTAATCGGGGTGTCACCCCTCCACTTT.

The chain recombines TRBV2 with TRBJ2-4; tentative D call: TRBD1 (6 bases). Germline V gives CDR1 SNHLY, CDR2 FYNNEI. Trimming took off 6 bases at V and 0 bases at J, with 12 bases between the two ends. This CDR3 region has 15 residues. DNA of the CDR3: TGTGCCAGCAGGGCGGACAGAGTAGCCAAAAACATTCAGTACTTC. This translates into CASRADRVAKNIQYF.

The CDR3 DNA sequence: TGTGCCAGCAGCCTGGTAGTCAGACGTCAGTCTAGCGGGGGCTCCGGGATGAGGGATACGCAGTATTTT. It encodes CASSLVVRRQSSGGSGMRDTQYF. The rearrangement uses TRBV28 and TRBJ2-3; TRBD2 aligns across 10 bases. Germline V gene sequence: CDR1 MDHEN, CDR2 SYDVKM. This CDR3 is 23 amino acids long. The V segment lost 6 bases and the J segment 6 bases; nucleotides outside the gene matches: 33.

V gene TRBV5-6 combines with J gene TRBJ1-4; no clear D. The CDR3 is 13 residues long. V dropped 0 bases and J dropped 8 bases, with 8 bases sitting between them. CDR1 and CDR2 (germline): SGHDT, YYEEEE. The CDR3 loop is CASSLVQQEKLFF. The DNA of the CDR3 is TGTGCCAGCAGCTTGGTACAGCAGGAAAAACTGTTTTTT.

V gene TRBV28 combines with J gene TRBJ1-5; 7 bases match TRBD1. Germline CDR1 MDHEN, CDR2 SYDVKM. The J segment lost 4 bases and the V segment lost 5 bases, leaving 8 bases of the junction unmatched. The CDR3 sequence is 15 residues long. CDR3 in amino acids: CASSTRTGFNQPQHF. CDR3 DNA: TGTGCCAGCAGTACTCGGACAGGTTTTAATCAGCCCCAGCATTTT.

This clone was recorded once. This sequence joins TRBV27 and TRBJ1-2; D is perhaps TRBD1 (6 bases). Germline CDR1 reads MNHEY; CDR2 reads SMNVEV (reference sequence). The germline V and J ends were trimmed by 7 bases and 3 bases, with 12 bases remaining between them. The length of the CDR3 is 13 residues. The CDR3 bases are TGTGCCAGCAAAGCGACAGGACACTATGGCTACACCTTC. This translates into CASKATGHYGYTF.

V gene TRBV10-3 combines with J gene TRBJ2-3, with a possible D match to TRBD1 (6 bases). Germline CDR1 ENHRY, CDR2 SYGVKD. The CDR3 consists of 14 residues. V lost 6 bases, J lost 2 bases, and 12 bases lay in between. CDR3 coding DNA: TGTGCCATCAGAAGGACAGATCCCACAGATACGCAGTATTTT. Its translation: CAIRRTDPTDTQYF.

Written as DNA, the CDR3 is TGTGCCAGCAGCTTCGGAACAGGTTGGCCTAAAGATACGCAGTATTTT. Translation: CASSFGTGWPKDTQYF. The V and J genes are TRBV5-8 and TRBJ2-3, with D possibly TRBD1 on 5 matching bases. Germline CDR1 SGHTS, CDR2 YDEGEE. The CDR3 extends over 16 amino acids. Trimming cost V 2 bases and J 5 bases, with 18 bases left between them. The complete variable domain, with remaining parts taken from reference TRBV5-8 and TRBJ2-3, reads EAGVTQSPTHLIKTRGQQATLRCSPISGHTSVYWYQQALGLGLQFLLWYDEGEERNRGNFPPRFSGRQFPNYSSELNVNALELEDSALYLCASSFGTGWPKDTQYFGPGTRLTVL.

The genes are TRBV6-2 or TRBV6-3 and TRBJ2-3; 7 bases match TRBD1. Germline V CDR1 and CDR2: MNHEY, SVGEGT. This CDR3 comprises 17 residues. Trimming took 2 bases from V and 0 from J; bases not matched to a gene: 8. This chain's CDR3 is CASSYTLGQPSTDTQYF. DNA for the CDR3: TGTGCCAGCAGTTACACGCTGGGACAGCCTAGCACAGATACGCAGTATTTT.

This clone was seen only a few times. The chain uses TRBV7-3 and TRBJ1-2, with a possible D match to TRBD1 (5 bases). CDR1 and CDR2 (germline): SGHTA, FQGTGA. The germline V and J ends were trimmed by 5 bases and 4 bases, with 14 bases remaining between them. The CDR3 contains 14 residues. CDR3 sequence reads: CASSPAAGIYGYTF. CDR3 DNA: TGTGCCAGCAGCCCCGCCGCAGGGATCTATGGCTACACCTTC.

Here the CDR3 DNA reads TGTGCCAGCAGCTTCAGGCGGGGGACAGATACGCAGTATTTT. It codes for CASSFRRGTDTQYF. The V call is TRBV7-2, the J call TRBJ2-3; 7 bases map to TRBD2. V lost 3 bases, J lost 3 bases, and 3 bases stayed unmatched. Germline assignment: CDR1 SGHTA and CDR2 FQGNSA. The CDR3 extends over 14 amino acids. Full variable domain (outside the CDR3, taken from reference TRBV7-2 and TRBJ2-3): GAGVSQSPSNKVTEKGKDVELRCDPISGHTALYWYRQSLGQGLEFLIYFQGNSAPDKSGLPSDRFSAERTGGSVSTLTIQRTQQEDSAVYLCASSFRRGTDTQYFGPGTRLTVL.